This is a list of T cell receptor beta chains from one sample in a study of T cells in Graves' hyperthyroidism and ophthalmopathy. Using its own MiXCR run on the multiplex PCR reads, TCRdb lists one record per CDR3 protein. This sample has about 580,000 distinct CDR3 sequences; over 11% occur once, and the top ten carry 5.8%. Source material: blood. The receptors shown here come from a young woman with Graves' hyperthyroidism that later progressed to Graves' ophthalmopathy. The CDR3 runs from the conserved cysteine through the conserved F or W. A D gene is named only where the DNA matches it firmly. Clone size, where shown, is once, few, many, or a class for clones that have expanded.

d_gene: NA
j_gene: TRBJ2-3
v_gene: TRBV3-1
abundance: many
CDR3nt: TGTGCCAGCAGCAGGGGCCCCACAGATACGCAGTATTTT
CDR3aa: CASSRGPTDTQYF

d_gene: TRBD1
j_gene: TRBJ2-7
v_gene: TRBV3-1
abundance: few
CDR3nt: TGTGCCAGCAGCCCTCGGGACAGGGTGAACGCCGAGCAGTACTTC
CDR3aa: CASSPRDRVNAEQYF

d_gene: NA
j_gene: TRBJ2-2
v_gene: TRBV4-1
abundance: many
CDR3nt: TGCGCCAGCAGCCAAATCGGCGGGGAGCTGTTTTTT
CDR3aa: CASSQIGGELFF

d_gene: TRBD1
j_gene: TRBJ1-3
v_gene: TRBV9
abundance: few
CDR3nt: TGTGCCAGCAGCGGATGGGGACAGCTCTCTAGAAACACCATATATTTT
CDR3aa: CASSGWGQLSRNTIYF

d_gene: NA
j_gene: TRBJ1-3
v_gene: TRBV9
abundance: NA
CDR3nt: TGTGCCAGCAGCCCACGGACATCCGAGGTGACCATATATTTT
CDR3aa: CASSPRTSEVTIYF

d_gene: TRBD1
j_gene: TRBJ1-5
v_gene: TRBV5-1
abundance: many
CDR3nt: TGCGCCAGCAGCTTAGGGACAGGGGCGGGATATCAGCCCCAGCATTTT
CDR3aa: CASSLGTGAGYQPQHF

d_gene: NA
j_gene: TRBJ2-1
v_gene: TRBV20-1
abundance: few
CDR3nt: TGCAGTGCCGCTAGCGCCAGCCCCTACAATGAGCAGTTCTTC
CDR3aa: CSAASASPYNEQFF

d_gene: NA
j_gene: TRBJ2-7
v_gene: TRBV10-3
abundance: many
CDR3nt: TGTGCCACCGGGAACGACGAGCAGTACTTC
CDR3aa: CATGNDEQYF

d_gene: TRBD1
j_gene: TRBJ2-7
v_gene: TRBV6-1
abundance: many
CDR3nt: TGTGCCAGCAGTGAAGCTTCGGGACAGACCTTCTCCTACGAGCAGTACTTC
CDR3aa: CASSEASGQTFSYEQYF

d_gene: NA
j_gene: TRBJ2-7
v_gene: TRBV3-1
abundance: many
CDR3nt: TGTGCCAGCAGCCACGGCGCCTACGAGCAGTACTTC
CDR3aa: CASSHGAYEQYF

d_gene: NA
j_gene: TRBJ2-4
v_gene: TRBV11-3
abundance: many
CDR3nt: TGTGCCAGCAGCTTAGACCAGGGGACCCTAGCCAAAAACATTCAGTACTTC
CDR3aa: CASSLDQGTLAKNIQYF

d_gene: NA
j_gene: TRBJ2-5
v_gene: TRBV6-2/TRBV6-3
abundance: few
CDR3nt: TGTGCCAGCAGCGCGGGATCCTGGGGGACCCAGTACTTC
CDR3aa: CASSAGSWGTQYF

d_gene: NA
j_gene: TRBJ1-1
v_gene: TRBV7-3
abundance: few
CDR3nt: TGTGCCAGCAGCTTATATCAGGGAACTGAAGCTTTCTTT
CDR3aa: CASSLYQGTEAFF

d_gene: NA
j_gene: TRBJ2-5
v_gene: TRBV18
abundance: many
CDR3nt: TGTGCCAGCTCACCGGGCAGCCAAGAGACCCAGTACTTC
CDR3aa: CASSPGSQETQYF

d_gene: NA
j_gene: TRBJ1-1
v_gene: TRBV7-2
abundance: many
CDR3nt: TGTGCCAGCAGCCCCCGGACAGTGATGGGCGCTGAAGCTTTCTTT
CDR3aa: CASSPRTVMGAEAFF

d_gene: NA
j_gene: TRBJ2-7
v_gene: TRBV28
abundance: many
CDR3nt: TGTGCCAGCAAATCGGCCAGGGGACTTTCCTACGAGCAGTACTTC
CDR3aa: CASKSARGLSYEQYF

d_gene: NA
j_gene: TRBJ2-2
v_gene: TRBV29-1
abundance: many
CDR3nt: TGCAGCGTTTCAGGGGAAAAGAGCACCGGGGAGCTGTTTTTT
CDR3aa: CSVSGEKSTGELFF

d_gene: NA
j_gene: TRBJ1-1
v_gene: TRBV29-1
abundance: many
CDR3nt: TGCAGCGTCGGGAACACTGAAGCTTTCTTT
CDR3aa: CSVGNTEAFF

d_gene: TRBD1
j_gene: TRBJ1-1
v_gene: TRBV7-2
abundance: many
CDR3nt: TGTGCCAGCAGCTTAGGCGGGACAGCCAGTGAAGCTTTCTTT
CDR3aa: CASSLGGTASEAFF

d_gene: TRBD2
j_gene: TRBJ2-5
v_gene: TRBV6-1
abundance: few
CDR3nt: TGTGCCAGCAGCCCTAGCGGAGCAGGGGAGACCCAGTACTTC
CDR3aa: CASSPSGAGETQYF

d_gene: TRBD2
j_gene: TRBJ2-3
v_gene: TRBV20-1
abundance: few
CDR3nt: TGCAGTGCTGTTCCGGCTAGCGGGAGGCCTCAGCGGAGGGTAGATACGCAGTATTTT
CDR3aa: CSAVPASGRPQRRVDTQYF

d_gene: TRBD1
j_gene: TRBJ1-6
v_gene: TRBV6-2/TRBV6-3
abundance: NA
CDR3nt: TGTGCCAGCCGCCTCCGGGACAGGGGTAATTCACCCCTCCACTTT
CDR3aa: CASRLRDRGNSPLHF

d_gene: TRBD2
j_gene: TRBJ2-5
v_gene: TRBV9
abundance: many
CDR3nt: TGTGCCAGCAGCACTCAGCGGGAGAGAGCCGTAGGCCAGTACTTC
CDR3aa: CASSTQRERAVGQYF

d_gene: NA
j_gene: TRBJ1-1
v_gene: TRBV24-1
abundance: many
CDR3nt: TGTGCCACCAGAGGGACGAGCACTGAAGCTTTCTTT
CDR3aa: CATRGTSTEAFF

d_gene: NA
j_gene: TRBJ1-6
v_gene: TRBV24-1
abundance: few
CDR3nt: TGTGCCACCAGTGATTCATCCCGGGGGAGTAATTCACCCCTCCACTTT
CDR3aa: CATSDSSRGSNSPLHF

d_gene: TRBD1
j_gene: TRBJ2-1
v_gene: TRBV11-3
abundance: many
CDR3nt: TGTGCCAGCAGCCCGAACGAAGGGGACAGGGAATTTTACAATGAGCAGTTCTTC
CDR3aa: CASSPNEGDREFYNEQFF

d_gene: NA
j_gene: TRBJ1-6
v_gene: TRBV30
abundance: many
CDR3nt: TGTGCCTGGAGTCAGGGGTATAATTCACCCCTCCACTTT
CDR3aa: CAWSQGYNSPLHF

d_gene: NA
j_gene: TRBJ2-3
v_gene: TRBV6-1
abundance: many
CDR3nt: TGTGCCAGCAGTGAAAAGGGTATTACGCAGTATTTT
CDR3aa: CASSEKGITQYF

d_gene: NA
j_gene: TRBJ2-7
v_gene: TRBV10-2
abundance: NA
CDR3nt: TGCGCCAGCAGTGAGCCGCACCTAACCTACGAGCAGTACTTC
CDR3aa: CASSEPHLTYEQYF

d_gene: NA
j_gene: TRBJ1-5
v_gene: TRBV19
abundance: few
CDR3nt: TGTGCCAGTAAGGGAGGGGCCGGATATAGCAATCAGCCCCAGCATTTT
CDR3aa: CASKGGAGYSNQPQHF

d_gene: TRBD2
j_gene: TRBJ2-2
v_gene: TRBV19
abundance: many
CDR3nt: TGTGCCAGTCGGACTAGCGGTTACACCGGGGAGCTGTTTTTT
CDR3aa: CASRTSGYTGELFF

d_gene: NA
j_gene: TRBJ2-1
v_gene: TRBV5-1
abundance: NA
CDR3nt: TGCGCCAGCAGCTTGCCATTAGCGGACGAGAGCGATGAGCAGTTCTTC
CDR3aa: CASSLPLADESDEQFF